Shown below are 8 T cell receptor beta chains from a single sample sequenced in a study of cytomegalovirus exposure and HLA in healthy donors (dated 2017 in TCRdb). Library generation was performed with the immunoSEQ multiplex PCR assay. For the multiplex PCR, a mixture combining 60 forward primers for TCR Vbeta segments and 13 reverse primers for TCR Jbeta segments was used. TCRdb holds this immuneACCESS table with in-frame rearrangements only. Some clones are missing; in checked studies, unresolved V genes explain under half, and the rest has no known cause. This sample comprises about 98,000 clones, approximately 70% of them detected only once. The ten largest clonotypes hold 2% to 3% of the sample. Source material: PBMCs. The receptors stem from a man over 45 in good health and CMV-seronegative.

V usage is TRBV28 and J usage is TRBJ2-7; TRBD1 matches at 12 bases. Germline trimming cut 6 bases from V and 6 bases from J; bases unmatched to any gene: 9. CDR3 length: 15 residues. The germline V gene encodes CDR1 MDHEN and CDR2 SYDVKM. CDR3 nucleotides: TGTGCCAGCAGCACCCCGGGACAGGGGGCTCTCGAGCAGTACTTC. Translating gives CASSTPGQGALEQYF.

The chain combines TRBV9 with TRBJ2-1, with 8 bases that match TRBD1. The germline gives CDR1 SGDLS, CDR2 YYNGEE. Trimming at V came to 4 bases and at J to 9 bases, leaving 3 bases not matched to a gene. This CDR3 has 12 residues. CDR3 protein: CASSFQGAEQFF. The CDR3 DNA reads as TGTGCCAGCAGCTTCCAGGGGGCTGAGCAGTTCTTC. Filled out from reference TRBV9 and TRBJ2-1, the complete variable domain reads DSGVTQTPKHLITATGQRVTLRCSPRSGDLSVYWYQQSLDQGLQFLIQYYNGEERAKGNILERFSAQQFPDLHSELNLSSLELGDSALYFCASSFQGAEQFFGPGTRLTVL.

The V call is TRBV5-5, the J call TRBJ2-7, with D possibly matching TRBD1 (5 bases). The CDR3 runs to 16 residues. V shed 0 bases and J shed 0 bases, with 13 bases lying between them. CDR1 is SGHKS and CDR2 is YYEKEE in the germline V gene (reference sequence). The CDR3 sequence: CASSLVSWGYSYEQYF. CDR3 coding DNA: TGTGCCAGCAGCTTGGTTTCCTGGGGCTACTCCTACGAGCAGTACTTC.

The J gene is TRBJ2-7, the V gene TRBV27; D unresolved. This CDR3 is built from 14 residues. Germline V gene data show CDR1 as MNHEY and CDR2 as SMNVEV (reference sequence). V was shortened by 3 bases and J by 4 bases, with 13 bases between the two germline ends. Here the CDR3 DNA reads TGTGCCAGCAGTTTGGTGGGCTTCCCATACGAGCAGTACTTC. Translation: CASSLVGFPYEQYF.

The chain recombines TRBV5-4 with TRBJ2-7, with 7 nucleotides matching TRBD1. The CDR3 covers 15 residues. The V gene's germline CDR1 is SGHNT and CDR2 YYREEE (reference sequence). The junction had 9 bases not matched to a gene; V was cut back by 0 bases and J by 6 bases. The CDR3 DNA follows: TGTGCCAGCAGCTTGGCGTCGACAGGGTCTTTCGAGCAGTACTTC. This codes for CASSLASTGSFEQYF.

This chain connects TRBV10-3 to TRBJ2-5; 7 nucleotides align to TRBD1. Germline loops: CDR1 ENHRY, CDR2 SYGVKD. The CDR3 contains 14 residues. V gave up 2 bases and J gave up 11 bases; unmatched junction bases: 11. In DNA form, the CDR3 reads TGTGCCATCAGTGAGGGACAGGTTATAAGTGAGCAGTACTTC. Translating it yields CAISEGQVISEQYF.

The chain links TRBV28 to TRBJ2-2; 12 bases match TRBD1. Germline V gene lookup returns CDR1 MDHEN and CDR2 SYDVKM. Trimming cost V 3 bases and J 5 bases; bases outside gene matches: 7. This CDR3 contains 17 residues. DNA for the CDR3: TGTGCCAGCAGTTTTTCCCGGGACAGGGGGCTTACCGGGGAGCTGTTTTTT. This translates into CASSFSRDRGLTGELFF.

This clone was picked up one time. The V and J genes are TRBV29-1 and TRBJ2-1; D ambiguous. The germline V gene has CDR1 SQVTM and CDR2 ANQGSEA. This CDR3 region has 17 residues. The V and J ends lost 3 bases and 0 bases respectively, with 18 bases between them. The CDR3 spells CSVEELEVAYSYNEQFF. CDR3 in DNA: TGCAGCGTTGAGGAGTTAGAGGTCGCATACTCCTACAATGAGCAGTTCTTC.